This T cell receptor beta chain was retrieved from a study of blood T cell repertoires in COVID-19. Study details: The study drew acute and convalescent COVID-19 samples from the United States, Italy and Spain.

TCRdb keeps only in-frame clones here, not all; method: immunoSEQ multiplex PCR. This sample carries about 280,000 clones, 90% of them seen once, and the ten largest clones take 1.5% to 2%. All enrollees were about 18 to 100 years old and from around 25 US areas. Cohorts were assigned according to the clinical history that participants reported. Germline assignment: CDR1 SEHNR and CDR2 FQNEAQ (reference sequence). Trimming pared 4 bases from V and 6 bases from J, leaving 13 bases between. The CDR3 spans 13 residues. This rearrangement joins TRBV7-9 to TRBJ2-7; no definite D call. The sequencing input was PBMCs or T cells enriched from blood (not recorded which). The sequence was obtained from a woman younger than 35 with acute COVID-19. CDR3 amino acids: CASSSPLPGEQYF. The DNA for the CDR3 is TGTGCCAGCAGCTCCCCTCTTCCAGGCGAGCAGTACTTC.